This is a list of T cell receptor beta chains from one sample in a study of T cells in Graves' hyperthyroidism and ophthalmopathy. TCRdb analysed the multiplex PCR reads with MiXCR anew, one entry per CDR3 protein. Of about 510,000 distinct CDR3 sequences listed, less than 15% are singletons. Sequencing input: blood. The receptor set was obtained from a woman aged 40 to 55 with Graves' hyperthyroidism. Each CDR3 is given with its conserved first and last residue. Fields, in order: clone size, D gene, J gene, V gene, CDR3 DNA, CDR3 protein. A D gene is named only where the DNA matches it firmly. Size tells how often a clone was seen (once, few, many) or the class of an expanded clone, and some rows leave it out.

many | TRBD2 | TRBJ2-7 | TRBV20-1 | TGCAGTGCTAGAGATAGCAGAGGATCTAGCGGGAGGTACGAGCAGTACTTC | CSARDSRGSSGRYEQYF
once | TRBD2 | TRBJ2-7 | TRBV7-3 | TGTGCCAGCAGCCCGGGACTAGCGGAGCCCAGCGAGCAGTACTTC | CASSPGLAEPSEQYF
- | TRBD1 | TRBJ2-4 | TRBV19 | TGTGCCAGTAGTATAGATACAGCCCAGGGGGCGCGGGCCAAAAACATTCAGTACTTC | CASSIDTAQGARAKNIQYF
- | TRBD2 | TRBJ2-7 | TRBV12-3/TRBV12-4 | TGTGCCAGCAGTGGCGGGGGATTCGGATACGAGCAGTACTTC | CASSGGGFGYEQYF
many | - | TRBJ1-2 | TRBV12-3/TRBV12-4 | TGTGCCAGCAGTTTACGTGGAGGAATTAACTATGGCTACACCTTC | CASSLRGGINYGYTF
many | TRBD2 | TRBJ2-7 | TRBV19 | TGTGCCAGTAGTAAACGGAGACAAGCGGGAGGATCTACCTACGAGCAGTACTTC | CASSKRRQAGGSTYEQYF
many | - | TRBJ2-1 | TRBV28 | TGTGCCAGCAGTTTAGTCAGAAATTACAATGAGCAGTTCTTC | CASSLVRNYNEQFF
few | - | TRBJ2-1 | TRBV30 | TGTGCCTGGAGTTCCCCGTTGGGGGGAACCTCCTACAATGAGCAGTTCTTC | CAWSSPLGGTSYNEQFF
few | TRBD1 | TRBJ1-1 | TRBV24-1 | TGTGCCACCAGTGACTCGGGAGGGGGCGGTGGTGAAGCTTTCTTT | CATSDSGGGGGEAFF
- | - | TRBJ2-6 | TRBV27 | TGTGCCAGCAAGGGGTACGGGGCCAACGTCCTGACTTTC | CASKGYGANVLTF
few | - | TRBJ2-2 | TRBV5-1 | TGCGCCAGCAGGATACCCGCGGGCACCGGGGAGCTGTTTTTT | CASRIPAGTGELFF
many | TRBD2 | TRBJ2-7 | TRBV7-3 | TGTGCCAGCAGCTTACACGCGGGAGGTTCGTACGAGCAGTACTTC | CASSLHAGGSYEQYF
many | - | TRBJ2-3 | TRBV29-1 | TGCAGCGTTGATATAGCAGGCGGCACAGATACGCAGTATTTT | CSVDIAGGTDTQYF
few | - | TRBJ1-5 | TRBV5-6 | TGTGCCAGCTCCCAGGGTGCAGATCAGCCCCAGCATTTT | CASSQGADQPQHF
- | TRBD1 | TRBJ1-2 | TRBV6-1 | TGTGCCAGCAGCCCTCTGGGGACAGGGCGGCTCTATGGCTACACCTTC | CASSPLGTGRLYGYTF
many | - | TRBJ2-5 | TRBV12-3/TRBV12-4 | TGTGCCAGCAGTTCGGACATACTTCAAGAGACCCAGTACTTC | CASSSDILQETQYF
many | - | TRBJ1-2 | TRBV3-1 | TGTGCCAGCAGCCCCGACAGAGTATCCGGCTACACCTTC | CASSPDRVSGYTF
- | - | TRBJ1-2 | TRBV19 | TGTGCCAGTAGTATGGCACCGACCCTCTATGGCTACACCTTC | CASSMAPTLYGYTF
many | - | TRBJ1-1 | TRBV5-1 | TGCGCCAGCAGCTTGGAAGGTGGTGTTGGCTCTGAAGCTTTCTTT | CASSLEGGVGSEAFF
- | TRBD1 | TRBJ2-3 | TRBV10-3 | TGTGCCGGCCAAGGACAGGGTCCCCCAGATACGCAGTATTTT | CAGQGQGPPDTQYF
many | - | TRBJ1-5 | TRBV5-1 | TGCGCCAGCAGCTTGGGGGATAATCAGCCCCAGCATTTT | CASSLGDNQPQHF
- | TRBD1 | TRBJ1-1 | TRBV6-1 | TGTGCCAGCAGTGGACAGGGGGTTGGCACTGAAGCTTTCTTT | CASSGQGVGTEAFF
few | TRBD2 | TRBJ2-1 | TRBV7-9 | TGTGCCAGCACCTTAACTAGCGCACATGAGCAGTTCTTC | CASTLTSAHEQFF
many | - | TRBJ1-1 | TRBV5-1 | TGCGCCAGCAGCTTACTGACGGGTGAAGCTTTCTTT | CASSLLTGEAFF
- | - | TRBJ1-3 | TRBV20-1 | TGCAGTGCTTATGACCCCAGCTCTGGAAACACCATATATTTT | CSAYDPSSGNTIYF
few | - | TRBJ2-7 | TRBV12-3/TRBV12-4 | TGTGCCAGCAGTTTATCGAGGATGACTTCCTACGAGCAGTACTTC | CASSLSRMTSYEQYF
many | - | TRBJ1-1 | TRBV6-5 | TGTGCCAGCAGCCGCGGGCCGGGGGACACTGAAGCTTTCTTT | CASSRGPGDTEAFF
- | - | TRBJ1-2 | TRBV10-3 | TGTGCCATCAGAGGGCCTAACTATGGCTACACCTTC | CAIRGPNYGYTF
many | - | TRBJ1-4 | TRBV18 | TGTGCCAGCTCACCAACGGTGTCTAATGAAAAACTGTTTTTT | CASSPTVSNEKLFF
- | TRBD1 | TRBJ2-3 | TRBV10-2 | TGCGCCAGCACGGACAGGGGGCGGACAGATACGCAGTATTTT | CASTDRGRTDTQYF
- | - | TRBJ1-2 | TRBV6-2/TRBV6-3 | TGTGCCAGCAGTCCCGGGCCCAGATTCTATGGCTACACCTTC | CASSPGPRFYGYTF
- | - | TRBJ2-1 | TRBV10-3 | TGTGCCACATCTTCTAGCGACAGCTCCTACAATGAGCAGTTCTTC | CATSSSDSSYNEQFF
many | TRBD2 | TRBJ2-7 | TRBV30 | TGTGCCTGGAAACTAGCGGTCTCCTACGAGCAGTACTTC | CAWKLAVSYEQYF
- | - | TRBJ2-2 | TRBV6-1 | TGTGCCAGCAGTGAGTACAGGAACACCGGGGAGCTGTTTTTT | CASSEYRNTGELFF
- | TRBD2 | TRBJ2-3 | TRBV5-1 | TGCGCCAGCAGCTTGGACACTAGCGGGGCTACAGATACGCAGTATTTT | CASSLDTSGATDTQYF
few | TRBD2 | TRBJ2-1 | TRBV14 | TGTGCCAGCAGCCATAGGACTAGCGGGCAGAGCTCCTACAATGAGCAGTTCTTC | CASSHRTSGQSSYNEQFF
many | - | TRBJ2-1 | TRBV11-2 | TGTGCCAGCAGCTTACCAGGGAATGAGCAGTTCTTC | CASSLPGNEQFF
many | TRBD1 | TRBJ2-7 | TRBV2 | TGTGCCAGCAGTAAGACAGGGCTCTACGAGCAGTACTTC | CASSKTGLYEQYF